The clone carrying this T cell receptor (beta chain) has more than one count but fewer than ten. In the source study's methods: Using reference gene primer amplification, nucleated cell counts were estimated. Here immunoSEQ multiplex PCR was the method, and the copy in TCRdb shows in-frame clones only, minus some. V, J and clone size reflect that table, while D and trimming were determined from the DNA. The sample comprises hundreds of thousands of clones, 82% of which are singletons, and 3% to 4.5% rests with the top ten. This entry belongs to a study of blood T cell repertoires in COVID-19. On the study more broadly: COVID-19 samples from acute and convalescent phases originated in the United States, Italy and Spain. T cells, B-cell-depleted T cells, or PBMCs supplied cDNA or gDNA.

The TCR originated in a woman older than 75 with acute or convalescent COVID-19. Sequences were obtained from peripheral blood.

CDR3 coding DNA: TGTGCCAGTAGGACGGGATCATTCAACTATGGCTACACCTTC. This sequence encodes CASRTGSFNYGYTF. The chain carries TRBV19 and TRBJ1-2; D is undetermined. This CDR3 region has 14 residues. CDR1 is LNHDA and CDR2 is SQIVND in the germline V gene (reference sequence). V was trimmed by 6 bases and J by 2 bases, leaving 13 bases between them. Combining the CDR3 with reference TRBV19 and TRBJ1-2 gives the whole variable domain DGGITQSPKYLFRKEGQNVTLSCEQNLNHDAMYWYRQDPGQGLRLIYYSQIVNDFQKGDIAEGYSVSREKKESFPLTVTSAQKNPTAFYLCASRTGSFNYGYTFGSGTRLTVV.